This TCR beta chain was captured by sequencing in a study of cytomegalovirus exposure and HLA in healthy donors. Amplification used 60 Vbeta primers and 13 Jbeta primers. The protocol was immunoSEQ multiplex PCR, while the TCRdb copy is restricted to in-frame clones and leaves out a portion. The sample has 150,000 to 200,000 clones, around 79% seen once. Sequencing used PBMCs. The clonotype comes from a woman between 25 and 40 years old in good health and CMV-seropositive.

CDR3 residues: CASAPSGILSPLHF. The DNA of the CDR3 is TGTGCCAGCGCACCGTCAGGGATTCTATCACCCCTCCACTTT. This chain uses TRBV27 with TRBJ1-6; maybe TRBD1 (5 bases). V lost 8 bases to trimming and J lost 10 bases, with 18 bases between them. The CDR3 sequence is 14 residues long. Germline CDR1 is MNHEY and CDR2 is SMNVEV (reference sequence).